This is a list of T cell receptor beta chains from one sample in a study of blood T cells in healthy people across ages. TCRdb reprocessed the 5' RACE reads with MiXCR, giving one entry per CDR3 protein. The sample has under 1,100,000 distinct CDR3 sequences; under 30% are singletons. The same data also contributed to another study, on T cells of mothers and their children.

The sequencing sample was made of blood. The receptors here all came from a girl aged 2 to 9 in good health. Each CDR3 is given with its conserved first and last residue. D genes are given only for firm matches. Some rows have no size entry. The others give once, few or many, or a class for an expanded clone.

j_call v_call d_call clone_size cdr3_length cdr3_aa cdr3_nt
TRBJ2-1 TRBV11-2 . few 15 CASSSEFSGYNEQFF TGTGCCAGCAGCTCAGAATTCTCCGGTTACAATGAGCAGTTCTTC
TRBJ2-5 TRBV29-1 . . 15 CSTLGDSHSQETQYF TGCAGTACGCTGGGAGACTCACACTCCCAAGAGACCCAGTACTTC
TRBJ2-5 TRBV29-1 . . 13 CSVQSGKGETQYF TGCAGCGTTCAGTCAGGGAAAGGAGAGACCCAGTACTTC
TRBJ2-5 TRBV21-1 . few 15 CASSAAMGQSGDQYF TGTGCCAGCAGCGCGGCCATGGGTCAGTCCGGGGACCAGTACTTC
TRBJ1-6 TRBV7-9 . . 17 CASSLPSGEGRGSPLHF TGTGCCAGCAGCCTTCCTTCGGGCGAAGGACGGGGTTCACCCCTCCACTTT
TRBJ2-1 TRBV5-1 . . 19 CASSLEPSAVVGGNNEQFF TGCGCCAGCAGCCTCGAGCCTTCAGCGGTAGTAGGGGGAAACAATGAGCAGTTCTTC
TRBJ2-3 TRBV29-1 TRBD2 . 17 CSVEDPSLAGLTDTQYF TGCAGCGTTGAAGATCCTTCTCTAGCGGGTCTCACAGATACGCAGTATTTT
TRBJ1-4 TRBV4-1 . . 13 CASSQPSREKLFF TGCGCCAGCAGCCAGCCGTCGCGTGAAAAACTGTTTTTT
TRBJ2-5 TRBV28 . . 15 CASSPTSSGGETQYF TGTGCCAGCAGTCCCACTAGCTCTGGGGGAGAGACCCAGTACTTC
TRBJ1-2 TRBV7-2 . . 14 CASSPSGTIKGYTF TGTGCCAGCAGCCCCTCCGGGACAATTAAGGGCTACACCTTC
TRBJ2-1 TRBV28 . . 14 CAIKGKTTYNEQFF TGTGCCATCAAGGGGAAAACAACCTACAATGAGCAGTTCTTC
TRBJ2-5 TRBV6-2/TRBV6-3 . . 13 CASSYPYQETQYF TGTGCCAGCAGTTACCCCTACCAAGAGACCCAGTACTTC
TRBJ2-7 TRBV5-1 TRBD2 few 17 CASSLGTSGRTYCEQYF TGCGCCAGCAGCTTGGGGACTAGCGGGAGGACTTACTGCGAGCAGTACTTC
TRBJ2-1 TRBV29-1 . . 11 CSVVTSNEQFF TGCAGCGTTGTCACCTCCAATGAGCAGTTCTTC
TRBJ2-1 TRBV20-1 TRBD2 . 15 CSAAVAGPSYNEQFF TGCAGTGCTGCCGTAGCGGGGCCCTCCTACAATGAGCAGTTCTTC
TRBJ2-2 TRBV29-1 TRBD1 . 15 CSVEEQGSSTGELFF TGCAGCGTCGAGGAACAGGGGAGTAGCACCGGGGAGCTGTTTTTT
TRBJ1-4 TRBV20-1 . . 19 CSARPRVRGRVFANEKLFF TGCAGTGCTAGACCGAGAGTACGGGGGCGCGTTTTCGCTAATGAAAAACTGTTTTTT
TRBJ2-1 TRBV12-3/TRBV12-4 . few 17 CASSLGPSGLPYNEQFF TGTGCCAGCAGTTTAGGGCCGAGCGGTCTGCCATACAATGAGCAGTTCTTC
TRBJ2-7 TRBV29-1 TRBD2 . 12 CSVTSGSREQYF TGCAGCGTGACTAGCGGGAGTCGCGAGCAGTACTTC
TRBJ2-3 TRBV28 . . 14 CASSREGGPDTQYF TGTGCCAGCAGTAGAGAGGGAGGCCCAGATACGCAGTATTTT
TRBJ2-4 TRBV6-1 . few 15 CASSEAPGVLNIQYF TGTGCCAGCAGTGAAGCGCCTGGGGTGTTAAACATTCAGTACTTC
TRBJ2-6 TRBV11-2 . few 16 CASSAYGKSGANVLTF TGTGCCAGCAGCGCGTACGGGAAGTCTGGGGCCAACGTCCTGACTTTC
TRBJ2-2 TRBV9 . . 13 CASREMNTGELFF TGTGCCAGCAGGGAAATGAACACCGGGGAGCTGTTTTTT
TRBJ1-2 TRBV14 . . 14 CASSQEVDGFGYTF TGTGCCAGCAGCCAAGAGGTGGACGGGTTCGGCTACACCTTC
TRBJ2-1 TRBV7-2 . . 13 CASSRITGNEQFF TGTGCCAGCAGTCGGATAACAGGGAATGAGCAGTTCTTC
TRBJ2-1 TRBV12-5 . . 13 CASGLVGMHEQFF TGTGCTAGTGGTTTAGTGGGGATGCATGAGCAGTTCTTC
TRBJ2-6 TRBV12-3/TRBV12-4 TRBD1 few 19 CASSPPPGQSISGANVLTF TGTGCCAGCAGTCCACCTCCGGGACAGTCCATATCTGGGGCCAACGTCCTGACTTTC
TRBJ1-3 TRBV20-1 TRBD1 . 14 CSASARGLGNTIYF TGCAGTGCTAGTGCCAGGGGGCTCGGAAACACCATATATTTT
TRBJ2-1 TRBV9 . few 15 CASSSDRHLLSPQFF TGTGCCAGCAGTTCCGACAGGCACCTACTCTCCCCGCAGTTCTTC
TRBJ1-1 TRBV14 . many 11 CASSQGTEAFF TGTGCCAGCAGTCAGGGCACTGAAGCTTTCTTT
TRBJ1-2 TRBV7-2 . . 10 CASGPGGYTF TGTGCCAGCGGACCGGGTGGCTACACCTTC
TRBJ2-1 TRBV11-2 . . 15 CASSLLQGRYNEQFF TGTGCCAGCAGCTTGTTGCAGGGGCGTTACAATGAGCAGTTCTTC
TRBJ1-6 TRBV6-5 . . 15 CASSHQFAYDSPLHF TGTGCCAGCAGTCACCAATTTGCGTATGATTCACCCCTCCACTTT
TRBJ1-2 TRBV12-3/TRBV12-4 TRBD1 few 15 CASSLDTGGNYGYTF TGTGCCAGCAGTTTAGACACAGGGGGCAACTATGGCTACACCTTC
TRBJ2-1 TRBV29-1 . few 11 CSVEFWNEQFF TGCAGCGTTGAGTTTTGGAATGAGCAGTTCTTC
TRBJ2-5 TRBV7-3 . . 15 CASSLGGQSQETQYF TGTGCCAGCAGCTTAGGGGGCCAATCTCAAGAGACCCAGTACTTC
TRBJ2-1 TRBV9 TRBD2 . 14 CASTSGRAHNEQFF TGTGCCAGCACGAGCGGGAGGGCGCACAATGAGCAGTTCTTC
TRBJ2-7 TRBV7-3 . few 13 CASSFQTGREQYF TGTGCCAGCAGCTTTCAGACAGGTAGAGAGCAGTACTTC
TRBJ2-7 TRBV20-1 . many 10 CSAGTYEQYF TGCAGTGCTGGGACCTACGAGCAGTACTTC